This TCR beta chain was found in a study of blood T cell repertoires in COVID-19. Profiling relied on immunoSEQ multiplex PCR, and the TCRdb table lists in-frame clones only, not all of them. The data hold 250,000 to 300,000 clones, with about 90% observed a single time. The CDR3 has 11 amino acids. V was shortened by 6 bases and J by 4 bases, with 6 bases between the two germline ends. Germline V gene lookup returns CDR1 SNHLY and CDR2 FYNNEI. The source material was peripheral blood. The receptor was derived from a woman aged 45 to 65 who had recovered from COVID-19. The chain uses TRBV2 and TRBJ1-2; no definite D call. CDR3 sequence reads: CASRVSYGYTF. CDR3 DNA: TGTGCCAGCAGGGTTAGCTATGGCTACACCTTC.